This T cell receptor (beta chain) was captured in a study of response to subunit inactivated influenza vaccine. Whole-study findings and limits: It was the authors' suggestion that each seasonal influenza vaccination recruits few new T cells.

In its sample, this clonotype was seen once. The target antigen is unknown. The junction shows a germline mismatch at one end, possibly a read error. TCRdb called the RT-PCR reads again in MiXCR, with one record for every CDR3 protein. The profile covers hundreds of thousands of distinct CDR3 sequences, with 12% to 15% appearing a single time and roughly 7.2% taken by the ten largest. The CDR3 runs 16 residues. Germline lookup yields CDR1 SGHTA and CDR2 FQGNSA. This specimen was PBMCs from blood, taken 14 days before vaccination. The receptor comes from a man aged 50 to 60 who received an inactivated influenza vaccine. J is TRBJ2-5 and V is TRBV7-2; D unresolved. In nucleotides, the CDR3 is TGTGCCAGCAGCTTAGGGACCCTCCGGCAGACAAAGACCAAGTACTTC. Translation: CASSLGTLRQTKTKYF.